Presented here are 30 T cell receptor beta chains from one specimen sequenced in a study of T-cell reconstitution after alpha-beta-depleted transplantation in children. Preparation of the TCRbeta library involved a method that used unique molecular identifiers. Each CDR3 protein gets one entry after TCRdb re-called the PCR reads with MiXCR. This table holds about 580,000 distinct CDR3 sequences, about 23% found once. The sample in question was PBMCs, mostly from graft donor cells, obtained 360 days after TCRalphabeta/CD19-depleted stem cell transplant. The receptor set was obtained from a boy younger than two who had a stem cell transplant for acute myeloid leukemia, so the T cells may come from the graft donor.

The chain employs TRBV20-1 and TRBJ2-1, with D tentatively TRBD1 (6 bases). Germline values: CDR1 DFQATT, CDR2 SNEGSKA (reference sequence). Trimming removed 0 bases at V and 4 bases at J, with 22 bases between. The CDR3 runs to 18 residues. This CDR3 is CSARDRAWGTRLYNEQFF. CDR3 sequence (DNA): TGCAGTGCTAGAGATAGGGCGTGGGGGACAAGACTATACAATGAGCAGTTCTTC.

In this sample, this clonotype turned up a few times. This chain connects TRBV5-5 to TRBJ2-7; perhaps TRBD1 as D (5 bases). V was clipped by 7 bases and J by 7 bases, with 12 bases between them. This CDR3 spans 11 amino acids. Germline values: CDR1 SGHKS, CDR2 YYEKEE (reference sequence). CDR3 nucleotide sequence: TGTGCCAGCTTGGGGCAGGCTGAGCAGTACGTC. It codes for CASLGQAEQYV.

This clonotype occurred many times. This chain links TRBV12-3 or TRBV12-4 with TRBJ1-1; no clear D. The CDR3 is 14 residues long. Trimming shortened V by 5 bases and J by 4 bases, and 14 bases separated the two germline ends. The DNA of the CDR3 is TGTGCCAGCAGTCCTCAGCGAGGGTCCACTGAAGCTTTCTTT. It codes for CASSPQRGSTEAFF.

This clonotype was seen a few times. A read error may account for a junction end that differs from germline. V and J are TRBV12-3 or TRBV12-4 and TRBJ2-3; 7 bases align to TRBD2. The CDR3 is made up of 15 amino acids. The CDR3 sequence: CASSLAGSSTDTQYF. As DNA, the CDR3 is TGTGCCAGCAGCTTAGCGGGTTCTAGCACAGATACGCAGTATTTT.

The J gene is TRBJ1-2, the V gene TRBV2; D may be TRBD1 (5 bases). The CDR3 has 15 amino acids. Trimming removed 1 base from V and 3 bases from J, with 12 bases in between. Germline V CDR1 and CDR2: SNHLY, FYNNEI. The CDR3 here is CASSEEGFEDYGYTF. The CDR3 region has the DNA TGTGCCAGCAGTGAAGAGGGGTTTGAGGACTATGGCTACACCTTC.

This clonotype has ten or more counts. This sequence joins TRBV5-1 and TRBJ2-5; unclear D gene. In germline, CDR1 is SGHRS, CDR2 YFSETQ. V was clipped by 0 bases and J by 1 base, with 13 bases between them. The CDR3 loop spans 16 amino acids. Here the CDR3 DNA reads TGCGCCAGCAGCTTGGATCGCGGAAGAACCCAAGAGACCCAGTACTTC. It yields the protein CASSLDRGRTQETQYF.

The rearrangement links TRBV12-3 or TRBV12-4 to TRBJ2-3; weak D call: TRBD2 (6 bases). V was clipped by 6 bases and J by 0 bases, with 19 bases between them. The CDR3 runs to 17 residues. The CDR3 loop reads CASSLGPRRASTDTQYF. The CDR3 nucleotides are TGTGCCAGCAGCCTCGGGCCCCGGAGGGCTAGCACAGATACGCAGTATTTT.

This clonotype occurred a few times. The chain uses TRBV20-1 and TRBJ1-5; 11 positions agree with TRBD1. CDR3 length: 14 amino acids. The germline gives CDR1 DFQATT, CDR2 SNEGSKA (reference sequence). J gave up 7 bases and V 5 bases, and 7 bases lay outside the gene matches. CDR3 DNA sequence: TGCAGTGCTCGCAAAGGGACAGGGGGACAGCCCCAGCATTTT. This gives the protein CSARKGTGGQPQHF.

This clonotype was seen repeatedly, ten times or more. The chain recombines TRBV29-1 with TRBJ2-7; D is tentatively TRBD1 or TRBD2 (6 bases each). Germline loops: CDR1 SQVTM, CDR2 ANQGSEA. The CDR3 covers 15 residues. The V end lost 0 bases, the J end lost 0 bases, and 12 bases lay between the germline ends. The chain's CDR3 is CSVEDPRGLSYEQYF. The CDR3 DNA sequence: TGCAGCGTTGAAGATCCCCGGGGGCTCTCCTACGAGCAGTACTTC.

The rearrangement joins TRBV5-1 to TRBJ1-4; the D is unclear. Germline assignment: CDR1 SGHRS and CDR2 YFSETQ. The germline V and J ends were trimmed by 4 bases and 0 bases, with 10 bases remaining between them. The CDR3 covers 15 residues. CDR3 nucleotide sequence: TGCGCCAGCAGCGTGCCTTCTACAACTAATGAAAAACTGTTTTTT. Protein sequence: CASSVPSTTNEKLFF.

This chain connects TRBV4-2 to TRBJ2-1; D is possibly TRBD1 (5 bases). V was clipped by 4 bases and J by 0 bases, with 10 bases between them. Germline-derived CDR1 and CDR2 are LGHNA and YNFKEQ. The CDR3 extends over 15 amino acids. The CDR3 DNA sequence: TGTGCCAGCAGCCTTGAGACAGACTCCTACAATGAGCAGTTCTTC. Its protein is CASSLETDSYNEQFF.

CDR3 region: CASSFRGDEAFF. The CDR3 region has the DNA TGTGCCAGCAGTTTCCGGGGGGATGAAGCTTTCTTT. This chain connects TRBV28 to TRBJ1-1; D perhaps matches TRBD1 (5 bases). The V and J ends lost 3 bases and 7 bases respectively, with 9 bases between them. The length of the CDR3 is 12 residues. CDR1 MDHEN and CDR2 SYDVKM come from the germline V gene.

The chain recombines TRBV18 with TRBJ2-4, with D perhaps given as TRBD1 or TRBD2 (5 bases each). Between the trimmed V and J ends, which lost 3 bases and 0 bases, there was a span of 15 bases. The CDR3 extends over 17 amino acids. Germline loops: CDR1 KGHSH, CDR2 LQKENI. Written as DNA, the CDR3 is TGTGCCAGCTCACCGGTTTTTACAGGACTAGCCAAAAACATTCAGTACTTC. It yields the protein CASSPVFTGLAKNIQYF. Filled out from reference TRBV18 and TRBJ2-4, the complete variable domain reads NAGVMQNPRHLVRRRGQEARLRCSPMKGHSHVYWYRQLPEEGLKFMVYLQKENIIDESGMPKERFSAEFPKEGPSILRIQQVVRGDSAAYFCASSPVFTGLAKNIQYFGAGTRLSVL.

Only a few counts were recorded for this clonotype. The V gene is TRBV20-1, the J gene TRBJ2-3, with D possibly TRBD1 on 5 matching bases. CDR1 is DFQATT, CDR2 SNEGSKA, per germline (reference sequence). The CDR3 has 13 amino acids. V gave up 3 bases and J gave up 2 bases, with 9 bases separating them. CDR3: CSASDGATDTQYF. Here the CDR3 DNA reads TGCAGTGCTAGTGATGGGGCCACAGATACGCAGTATTTT.

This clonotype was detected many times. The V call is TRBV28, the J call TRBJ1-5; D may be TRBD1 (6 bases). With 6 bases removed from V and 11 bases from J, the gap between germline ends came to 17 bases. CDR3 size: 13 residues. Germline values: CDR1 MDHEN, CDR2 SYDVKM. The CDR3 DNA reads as TGTGCCAGCAGCGGGACACCGCTTTTTACCCAGCATTTT. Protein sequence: CASSGTPLFTQHF.

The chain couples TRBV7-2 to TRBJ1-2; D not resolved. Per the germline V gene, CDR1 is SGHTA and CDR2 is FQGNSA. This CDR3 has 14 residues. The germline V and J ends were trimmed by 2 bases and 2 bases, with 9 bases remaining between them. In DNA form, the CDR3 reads TGTGCCAGCAGCTTAAATGAGTTCAACTATGGCTACACCTTC. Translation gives CASSLNEFNYGYTF.

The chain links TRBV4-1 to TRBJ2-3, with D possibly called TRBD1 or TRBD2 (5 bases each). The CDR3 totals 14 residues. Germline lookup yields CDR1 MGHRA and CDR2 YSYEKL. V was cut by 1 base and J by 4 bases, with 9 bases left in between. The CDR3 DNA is TGCGCCAGCAGCCAAGTTGGGGACCCAGATACGCAGTATTTT. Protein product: CASSQVGDPDTQYF.

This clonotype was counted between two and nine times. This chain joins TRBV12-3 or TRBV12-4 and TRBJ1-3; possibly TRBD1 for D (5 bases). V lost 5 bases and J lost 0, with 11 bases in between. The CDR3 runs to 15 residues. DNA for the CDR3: TGTGCCAGCAGTCAGGGACGGGCCTCTGGAAACACCATATATTTT. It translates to CASSQGRASGNTIYF.

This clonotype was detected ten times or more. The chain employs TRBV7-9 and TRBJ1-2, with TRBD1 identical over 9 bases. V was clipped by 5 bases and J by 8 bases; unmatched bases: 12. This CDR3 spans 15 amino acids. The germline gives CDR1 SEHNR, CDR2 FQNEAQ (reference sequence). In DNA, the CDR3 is TGTGCCAGCAGCCCCCGACCCGACAGGGGGAAAGGCTACACCTTC. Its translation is CASSPRPDRGKGYTF.

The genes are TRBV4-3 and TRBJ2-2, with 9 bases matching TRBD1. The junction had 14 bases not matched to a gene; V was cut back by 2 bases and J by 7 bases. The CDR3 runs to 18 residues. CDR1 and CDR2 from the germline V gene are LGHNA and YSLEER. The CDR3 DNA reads TGCGCCAGCAGCCAAATTTCCGGGACAGGGAATGACATCGGGGAGCTGTTTTTT. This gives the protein CASSQISGTGNDIGELFF.

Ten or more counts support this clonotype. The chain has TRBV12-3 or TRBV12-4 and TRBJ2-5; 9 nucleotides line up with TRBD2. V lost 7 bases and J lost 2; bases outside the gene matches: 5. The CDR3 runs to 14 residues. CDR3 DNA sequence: TGTGCCAGCAAGGGACTAGCCGGGCAAGAGACCCAGTACTTC. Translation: CASKGLAGQETQYF.

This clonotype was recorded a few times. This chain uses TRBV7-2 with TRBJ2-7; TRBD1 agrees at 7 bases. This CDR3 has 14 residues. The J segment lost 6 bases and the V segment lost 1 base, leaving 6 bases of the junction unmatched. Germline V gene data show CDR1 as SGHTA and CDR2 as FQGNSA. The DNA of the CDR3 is TGTGCCAGCAGCTTAGGACTCGACAGGGCCGAGCAGTACTTC. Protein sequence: CASSLGLDRAEQYF.

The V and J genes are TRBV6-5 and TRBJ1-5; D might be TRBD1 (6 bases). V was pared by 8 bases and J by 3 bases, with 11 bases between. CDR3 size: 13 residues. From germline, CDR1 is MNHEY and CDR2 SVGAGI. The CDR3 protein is CASRNRDNQPQHF. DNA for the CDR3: TGTGCCAGCCGAAACAGGGACAATCAGCCCCAGCATTTT.

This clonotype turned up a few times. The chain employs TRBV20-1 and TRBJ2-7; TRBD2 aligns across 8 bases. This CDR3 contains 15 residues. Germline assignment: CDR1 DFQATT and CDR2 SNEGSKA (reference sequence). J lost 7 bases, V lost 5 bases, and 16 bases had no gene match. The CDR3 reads CSASLPGGLAEEQYF. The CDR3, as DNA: TGCAGTGCTTCTCTCCCGGGGGGGCTCGCGGAGGAGCAGTACTTC.

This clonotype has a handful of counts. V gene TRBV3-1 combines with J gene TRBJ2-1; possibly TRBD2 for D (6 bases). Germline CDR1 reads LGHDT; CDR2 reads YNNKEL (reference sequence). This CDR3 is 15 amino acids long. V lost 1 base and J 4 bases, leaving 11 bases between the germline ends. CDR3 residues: CASSQVAETYNEQFF. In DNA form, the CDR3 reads TGTGCCAGCAGCCAAGTAGCGGAAACTTACAATGAGCAGTTCTTC.

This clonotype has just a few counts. The CDR3 DNA reads as TGTGCCAGCAGTTACTTTGGGACAGGGAAAAGATACGGGGAGCTGTTTTTT. Translated: CASSYFGTGKRYGELFF. This sequence joins TRBV6-5 and TRBJ2-2; 9 nucleotides line up with TRBD1. Germline V lookup: CDR1 MNHEY, CDR2 SVGAGI. This CDR3 region has 17 residues. V lost 1 base, J lost 7 bases, and 10 bases stayed unmatched.

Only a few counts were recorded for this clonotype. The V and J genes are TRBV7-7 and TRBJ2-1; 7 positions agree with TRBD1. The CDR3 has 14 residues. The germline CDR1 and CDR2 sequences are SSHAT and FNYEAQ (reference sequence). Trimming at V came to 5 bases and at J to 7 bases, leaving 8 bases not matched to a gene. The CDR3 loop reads CASSLSTGKNEQFF. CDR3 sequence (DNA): TGTGCCAGCAGCCTATCGACAGGGAAGAATGAGCAGTTCTTC.

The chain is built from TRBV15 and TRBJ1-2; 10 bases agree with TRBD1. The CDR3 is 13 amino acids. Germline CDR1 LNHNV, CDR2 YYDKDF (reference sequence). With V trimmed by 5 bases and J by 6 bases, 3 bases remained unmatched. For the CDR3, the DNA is TGTGCCACCAGCCGCGGACAGGGGGATGGCTACACCTTC. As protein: CATSRGQGDGYTF.

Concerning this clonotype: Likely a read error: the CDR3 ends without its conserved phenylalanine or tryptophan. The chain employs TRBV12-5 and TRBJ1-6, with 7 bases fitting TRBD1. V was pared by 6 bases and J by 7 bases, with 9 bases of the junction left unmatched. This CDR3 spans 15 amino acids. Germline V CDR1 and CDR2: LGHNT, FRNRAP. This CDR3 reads CASGRVTGENSPLHY. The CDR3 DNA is TGTGCTAGTGGACGGGTCACAGGGGAGAATTCACCCCTCCACTAT.

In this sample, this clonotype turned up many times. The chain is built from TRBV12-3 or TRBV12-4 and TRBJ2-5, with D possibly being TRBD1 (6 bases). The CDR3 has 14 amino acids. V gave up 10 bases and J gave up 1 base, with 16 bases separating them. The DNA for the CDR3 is TGTGCCACCGCATTCGAAGGGGGCCAAGAGACCCAGTACTTC. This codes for CATAFEGGQETQYF.